One sample yielded the 19 T cell receptor beta chains listed below, sequenced in a study of blood T cell repertoires in COVID-19. Repertoires were generated with immunoSEQ multiplex PCR, while TCRdb's copy carries only in-frame clones and drops some. The sample gives 60,000 to 85,000 clones, 70% to 90% of which show up once; 3.4% is in the top ten. Sequenced material: peripheral blood. The source is a woman aged 45-60 years with COVID-19, enrolled during active disease.

This chain uses TRBV30 with TRBJ2-1; 14 positions agree with TRBD2. CDR3 size: 14 residues. Germline assignment: CDR1 GTSNPN and CDR2 SVGIG (reference sequence). Germline trimming cut 5 bases from V and 9 bases from J; bases unmatched to any gene: 6. This CDR3 reads CAWGTSGSISEQFF. The CDR3 region has the DNA TGTGCCTGGGGGACTAGCGGGAGTATTAGTGAGCAGTTCTTC.

The chain carries TRBV19 and TRBJ1-5, with unresolved D. The CDR3 is 15 residues long. Germline CDR1 is LNHDA and CDR2 is SQIVND (reference sequence). Trimming cost V 10 bases and J 0 bases, with 16 bases left between them. The CDR3, as DNA: TGTGCCACCGGCGGGCAGGCGGATAGCAATCAGCCCCAGCATTTT. It translates to CATGGQADSNQPQHF. Supplemented by reference TRBV19 and TRBJ1-5, the full variable domain reads DGGITQSPKYLFRKEGQNVTLSCEQNLNHDAMYWYRQDPGQGLRLIYYSQIVNDFQKGDIAEGYSVSREKKESFPLTVTSAQKNPTAFYLCATGGQADSNQPQHFGDGTRLSIL.

The chain couples TRBV7-3 to TRBJ2-3; a weak D match, TRBD2 (6 bases). From germline, CDR1 is SGHTA and CDR2 FQGTGA. The CDR3 covers 14 residues. The V end was cut by 4 bases, the J end by 0 bases, with 8 bases between. CDR3 coding DNA: TGTGCCAGCAGCTCAGCGGGCAGCACAGATACGCAGTATTTT. Its protein is CASSSAGSTDTQYF.

The rearrangement joins TRBV30 to TRBJ1-1; 7 bases line up with TRBD1. This CDR3 has 13 residues. Germline-derived CDR1 and CDR2 are GTSNPN and SVGIG (reference sequence). The ends lost 5 bases at V and 1 base at J; junction bases unmatched: 4. CDR3 sequence: CAWAGGGNTEAFF. DNA of the CDR3: TGTGCCTGGGCAGGGGGTGGGAACACTGAAGCTTTCTTT.

The rearrangement links TRBV27 to TRBJ2-3; 9 nucleotides line up with TRBD2. This CDR3 is built from 17 residues. Germline CDR1 is MNHEY and CDR2 is SMNVEV (reference sequence). V lost 0 bases, J lost 3 bases, and 7 bases stayed unmatched. CDR3 protein: CASSLSQRTSATDTQYF. For the CDR3, the DNA is TGTGCCAGCAGTTTATCACAAAGGACTAGCGCGACAGATACGCAGTATTTT.

V gene TRBV29-1 combines with J gene TRBJ2-5, with 7 bases fitting TRBD2. CDR3 length: 13 residues. With 4 bases clipped from V and 5 bases from J, the junction kept 7 bases outside the gene matches. The germline V gene has CDR1 SQVTM and CDR2 ANQGSEA. CDR3 region: CSVGGAGDETQYF. The CDR3 nucleotides read TGCAGCGTTGGAGGGGCGGGGGACGAGACCCAGTACTTC.

The V and J genes are TRBV28 and TRBJ1-2; 8 bases line up with TRBD1. Losses at the gene ends were 7 bases for V and 6 bases for J; bases not matched to a gene: 16. Germline-derived CDR1 and CDR2 are MDHEN and SYDVKM. This CDR3 is 16 amino acids long. CDR3 residues: CASNLQRGRGPDGYTF. The DNA for the CDR3 is TGTGCCAGCAATCTACAGAGGGGCAGGGGGCCGGATGGCTACACCTTC.

This chain connects TRBV4-3 to TRBJ2-2, with TRBD1 matching 11 bases. V gave up 4 bases and J gave up 4 bases; unmatched junction bases: 5. This CDR3 comprises 16 residues. Germline V gene lookup returns CDR1 LGHNA and CDR2 YSLEER. The CDR3 bases are TGCGCCAGCAGCCGTTGGACAGGGGGCATCACCGGGGAGCTGTTTTTT. Translation gives CASSRWTGGITGELFF.

This clone came up once. J is TRBJ2-7 and V is TRBV7-6; 9 nucleotides agree with TRBD1. The CDR3 sequence is 12 residues long. CDR1 and CDR2 (germline): SGHVS, FNYEAQ. Losses at the gene ends were 4 bases for V and 8 bases for J; bases not matched to a gene: 3. This CDR3 is CASSSTGGKQYF. The CDR3 region has the DNA TGTGCCAGCAGCTCCACAGGGGGCAAGCAGTACTTC.

The chain combines TRBV13 with TRBJ2-1; 12 bases agree with TRBD2. Germline assignment: CDR1 PRHDT and CDR2 FYEKMQ (reference sequence). The trim removed 3 bases at V and 9 bases at J, leaving 6 bases unmatched. This CDR3 spans 15 amino acids. DNA for the CDR3: TGTGCCAGCAGCTTCTCAGGACTAGCGGGAATTGAGCAGTTCTTC. Its protein product is CASSFSGLAGIEQFF.

The gene calls are TRBV27 and TRBJ2-2; 10 nucleotides match TRBD1. Germline assignment: CDR1 MNHEY and CDR2 SMNVEV (reference sequence). The CDR3 consists of 18 residues. V lost 6 bases, J lost 7 bases, and 17 bases stayed unmatched. As DNA, the CDR3 is TGTGCCAGCAGCCCAACCGGTGTGACAGGGGGCTTGGTCGGGGAGCTGTTTTTT. Translated, it gives CASSPTGVTGGLVGELFF.

The V and J genes are TRBV7-9 and TRBJ2-7, with D unclear. The CDR3 is 11 amino acids. Trimming took off 5 bases at V and 3 bases at J, with 5 bases between the two ends. The germline CDR1 and CDR2 sequences are SEHNR and FQNEAQ (reference sequence). The CDR3 DNA reads as TGTGCCAGCAGCCCCCTCTACGAGCAGTACTTC. Encoded protein: CASSPLYEQYF.

The chain employs TRBV6-6 and TRBJ1-6; a possible D gene is TRBD1 (6 bases). Trimming took off 0 bases at V and 10 bases at J, with 13 bases between the two ends. The CDR3 contains 15 residues. The germline gives CDR1 MNHNY, CDR2 SVGAGI (reference sequence). CDR3 nucleotide sequence: TGTGCCAGCAGTTACTCCGACAAGGGGGAATCACCCCTCCACTTT. Encoded protein: CASSYSDKGESPLHF.

CDR3 loop: CASSQDSSGSGDEQFF. CDR3 sequence (DNA): TGTGCCAGCAGCCAAGATTCGAGCGGGAGTGGAGATGAGCAGTTCTTC. The V and J genes are TRBV4-2 and TRBJ2-1, with 8 bases aligning to TRBD2. In germline, CDR1 is LGHNA, CDR2 YNFKEQ. V gave up 0 bases and J gave up 8 bases; unmatched junction bases: 9. This CDR3 is built from 16 residues.

This clone has just a few counts. The rearrangement joins TRBV25-1 to TRBJ2-1, with 9 nucleotides matching TRBD1. Germline-derived CDR1 and CDR2 are MGHDK and SYGVNS. The CDR3 is 17 residues long. V shed 5 bases and J 2 bases; nucleotides not matched to a gene: 10. The CDR3, as DNA: TGTGCCAGCAGTTGGATGGAGGGACAGGGCCCCTACAATGAGCAGTTCTTC. It translates to CASSWMEGQGPYNEQFF.

The rearrangement links TRBV29-1 to TRBJ2-3; no definite D call. CDR3 length: 12 residues. From germline, CDR1 is SQVTM and CDR2 ANQGSEA. V lost 1 base to trimming and J lost 4 bases, with 6 bases between them. For the CDR3, the DNA is TGCAGCGTTGAAGTATTTTCAGATACGCAGTATTTT. Encoded protein: CSVEVFSDTQYF.

The rearrangement joins TRBV19 to TRBJ2-6; no clear D gene. The germline gives CDR1 LNHDA, CDR2 SQIVND (reference sequence). The CDR3 covers 20 residues. Trimming cost V 10 bases and J 0 bases, with 28 bases left between them. The CDR3 sequence: CATRHGFRKASGSGANVLTF. The DNA of the CDR3 is TGTGCCACCAGGCACGGATTTAGAAAGGCATCCGGCTCTGGGGCCAACGTCCTGACTTTC. Drawing the rest from reference TRBV19 and TRBJ2-6, the complete variable domain is DGGITQSPKYLFRKEGQNVTLSCEQNLNHDAMYWYRQDPGQGLRLIYYSQIVNDFQKGDIAEGYSVSREKKESFPLTVTSAQKNPTAFYLCATRHGFRKASGSGANVLTFGAGSRLTVL.

The chain has TRBV5-8 and TRBJ1-2; perhaps TRBD1 as D (5 bases). The CDR3 extends over 13 amino acids. Trimming took 4 bases from V and 7 from J, leaving 14 bases between them. The germline V gene encodes CDR1 SGHTS and CDR2 YDEGEE. The CDR3 nucleotides read TGTGCCAGCAGCCCAGGGAGGAGGGCTGGCTACACCTTC. Its translation is CASSPGRRAGYTF.

The chain links TRBV19 to TRBJ2-2; D is perhaps TRBD2 (5 bases). V was cut by 7 bases and J by 3 bases, with 12 bases left in between. Germline CDR1 reads LNHDA; CDR2 reads SQIVND (reference sequence). The CDR3 spans 14 residues. The CDR3 nucleotides are TGTGCCAGTATTCGGGGTCGGGACACCGGGGAGCTGTTTTTT. It yields the protein CASIRGRDTGELFF.